This record covers a single T cell receptor beta chain. Trimming pared 6 bases from V and 1 base from J, leaving 9 bases between. The CDR3 has 13 amino acids. Germline V gene sequence: CDR1 WSHSY, CDR2 SAAADI. This entry comes from a study of cytomegalovirus exposure and HLA in healthy donors. The PCR employed 60 Vbeta primers together with 13 Jbeta primers. The repertoire was sequenced with immunoSEQ multiplex PCR; TCRdb's copy has only in-frame clones and lacks some. The repertoire holds tens of thousands of clones, with approximately 70% as singletons. Material: PBMCs. The J gene is TRBJ1-1, the V gene TRBV10-2; D unresolved. This receptor was taken from a woman aged 45-65 years in good health and CMV-seropositive. CDR3 region: CASRLTENTEAFF. CDR3 nucleotide sequence: TGCGCCAGCAGACTTACAGAGAACACTGAAGCTTTCTTT.